This TCR beta chain stems from a study of blood T cells in healthy people across ages. A sample-barcoded 5' primer and a J-beta primer mix were used in a second PCR of roughly 7 to 11 cycles. TCRdb ran MiXCR on the 5' RACE reads and lists one entry per CDR3 protein. Of fewer than 900,000 distinct CDR3 sequences detected, roughly 44% appear once; the ten largest clones hold approximately 22%. Each donor had 7.5 to 10 milliliters of peripheral blood drawn. Ten or more counts support this clonotype. Its antigen is undetermined. Study-level results: Strong correlation was found linking TCR beta diversity to naive T cell percentage.

The V gene's germline CDR1 is DFQATT and CDR2 SNEGSKA (reference sequence). Trimming cost V 0 bases and J 0 bases, with 8 bases left between them. The CDR3 sequence is 14 residues long. This TCR came from a woman aged 60-75 years in good health. Sample: blood. The chain couples TRBV20-1 to TRBJ1-2; D remains ambiguous. Here the CDR3 reads CSARDHGANYGYTF. The CDR3 DNA reads as TGCAGTGCTAGAGATCACGGAGCTAACTATGGCTACACCTTC.